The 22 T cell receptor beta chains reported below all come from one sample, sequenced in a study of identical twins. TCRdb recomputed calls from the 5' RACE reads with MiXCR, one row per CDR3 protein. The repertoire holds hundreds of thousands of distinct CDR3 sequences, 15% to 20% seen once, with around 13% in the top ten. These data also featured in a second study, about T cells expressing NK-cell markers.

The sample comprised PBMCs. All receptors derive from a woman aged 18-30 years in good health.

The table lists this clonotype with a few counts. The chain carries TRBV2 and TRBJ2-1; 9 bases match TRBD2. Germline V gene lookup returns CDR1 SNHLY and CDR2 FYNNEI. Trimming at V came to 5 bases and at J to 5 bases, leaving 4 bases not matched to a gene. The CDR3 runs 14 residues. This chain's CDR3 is CASSRVAGDNEQFF. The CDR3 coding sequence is TGTGCCAGCAGTCGGGTAGCGGGGGACAATGAGCAGTTCTTC. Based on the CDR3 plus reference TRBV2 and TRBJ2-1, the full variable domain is EPEVTQTPSHQVTQMGQEVILRCVPISNHLYFYWYRQILGQKVEFLVSFYNNEISEKSEIFDDQFSVERPDGSNFTLKIRSTKLEDSAMYFCASSRVAGDNEQFFGPGTRLTVL.

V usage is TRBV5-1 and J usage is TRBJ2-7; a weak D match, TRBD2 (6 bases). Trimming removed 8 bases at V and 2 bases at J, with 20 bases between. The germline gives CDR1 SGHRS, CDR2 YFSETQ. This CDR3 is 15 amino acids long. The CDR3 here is CASGDAGRGAYEQYF. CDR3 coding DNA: TGCGCCAGTGGGGACGCCGGGCGGGGTGCCTACGAGCAGTACTTC.

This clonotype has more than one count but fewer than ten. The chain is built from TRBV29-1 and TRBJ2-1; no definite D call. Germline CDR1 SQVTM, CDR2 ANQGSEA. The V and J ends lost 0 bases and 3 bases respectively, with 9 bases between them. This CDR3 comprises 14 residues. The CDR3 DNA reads TGCAGCGTTGAAGATCAGGCCAACTACAATGAGCAGTTCTTC. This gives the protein CSVEDQANYNEQFF.

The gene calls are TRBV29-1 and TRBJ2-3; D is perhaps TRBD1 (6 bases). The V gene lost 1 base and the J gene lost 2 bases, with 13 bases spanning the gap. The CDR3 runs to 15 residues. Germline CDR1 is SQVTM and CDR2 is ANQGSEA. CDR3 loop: CSVEGDMLNTDTQYF. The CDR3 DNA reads TGCAGCGTTGAAGGGGACATGCTGAACACAGATACGCAGTATTTT.

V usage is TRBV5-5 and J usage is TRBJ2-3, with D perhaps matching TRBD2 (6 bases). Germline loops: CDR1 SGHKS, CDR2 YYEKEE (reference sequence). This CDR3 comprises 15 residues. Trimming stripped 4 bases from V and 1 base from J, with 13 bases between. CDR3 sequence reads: CASSSRDSRTDTQYF. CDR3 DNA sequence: TGTGCCAGCAGCAGCCGGGACTCCCGCACAGATACGCAGTATTTT.

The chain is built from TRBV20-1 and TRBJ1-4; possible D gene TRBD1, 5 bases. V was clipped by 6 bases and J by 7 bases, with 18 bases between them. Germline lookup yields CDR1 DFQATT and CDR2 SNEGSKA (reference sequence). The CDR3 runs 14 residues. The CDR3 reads CSASGGGVGEKLFF. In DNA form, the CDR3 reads TGCAGTGCATCCGGCGGGGGGGTTGGTGAAAAACTGTTTTTT.

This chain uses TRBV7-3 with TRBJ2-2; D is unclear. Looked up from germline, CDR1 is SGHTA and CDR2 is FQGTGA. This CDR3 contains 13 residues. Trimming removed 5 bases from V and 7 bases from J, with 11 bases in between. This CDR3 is CASSPRPGGELFF. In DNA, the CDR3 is TGTGCCAGCAGCCCGAGGCCGGGCGGGGAGCTGTTTTTT.

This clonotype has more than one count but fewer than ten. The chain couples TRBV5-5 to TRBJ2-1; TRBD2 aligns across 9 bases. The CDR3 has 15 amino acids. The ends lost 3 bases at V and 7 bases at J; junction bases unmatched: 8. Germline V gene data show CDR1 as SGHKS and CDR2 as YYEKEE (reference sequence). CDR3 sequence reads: CASSSTWTSVNEQFF. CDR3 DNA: TGTGCCAGCAGCTCTACCTGGACTAGCGTGAATGAGCAGTTCTTC.

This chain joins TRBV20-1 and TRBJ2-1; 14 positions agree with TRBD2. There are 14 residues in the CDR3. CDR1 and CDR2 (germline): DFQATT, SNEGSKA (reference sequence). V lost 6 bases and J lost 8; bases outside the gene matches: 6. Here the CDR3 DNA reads TGCAGTGCCCGGTTGGGACTAGCGGGAGATGAGCAGTTCTTC. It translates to CSARLGLAGDEQFF.

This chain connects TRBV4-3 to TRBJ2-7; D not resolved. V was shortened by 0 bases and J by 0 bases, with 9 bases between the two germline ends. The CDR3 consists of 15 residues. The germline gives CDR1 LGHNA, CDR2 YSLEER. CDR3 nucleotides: TGCGCCAGCAGCCAAGAGTTGGGGTACTCCTACGAGCAGTACTTC. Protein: CASSQELGYSYEQYF.

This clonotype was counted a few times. In DNA form, the CDR3 reads TGTGCCAGCAGCGCACGGGGGGGACAAGAGACCCAGTACTTC. It encodes CASSARGGQETQYF. The J gene is TRBJ2-5, the V gene TRBV9, with TRBD2 matching 8 bases. This CDR3 has 14 residues. V trimming: 3 bases; J trimming: 2 bases; junction bases outside the gene matches: 3. Germline V gene data show CDR1 as SGDLS and CDR2 as YYNGEE.

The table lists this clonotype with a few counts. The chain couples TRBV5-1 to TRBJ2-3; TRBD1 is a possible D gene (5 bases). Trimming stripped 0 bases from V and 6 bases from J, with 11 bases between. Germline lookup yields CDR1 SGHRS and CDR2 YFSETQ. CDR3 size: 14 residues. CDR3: CASSLGQLLDTQYF. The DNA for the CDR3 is TGCGCCAGCAGCTTGGGACAGCTTCTGGATACGCAGTATTTT.

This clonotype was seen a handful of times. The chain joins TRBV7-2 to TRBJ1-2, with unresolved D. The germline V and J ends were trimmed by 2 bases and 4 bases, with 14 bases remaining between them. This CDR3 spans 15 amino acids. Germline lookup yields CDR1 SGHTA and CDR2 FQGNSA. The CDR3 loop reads CASSLSGSSSYGYTF. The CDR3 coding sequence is TGTGCCAGCAGCTTATCCGGATCATCGTCCTATGGCTACACCTTC.

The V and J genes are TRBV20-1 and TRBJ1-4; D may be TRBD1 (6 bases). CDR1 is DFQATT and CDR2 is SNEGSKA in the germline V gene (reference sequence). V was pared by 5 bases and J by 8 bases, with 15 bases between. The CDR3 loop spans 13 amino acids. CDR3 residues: CSAATGFPEKLFF. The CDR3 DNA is TGCAGTGCTGCGACAGGTTTTCCCGAAAAACTGTTTTTT.

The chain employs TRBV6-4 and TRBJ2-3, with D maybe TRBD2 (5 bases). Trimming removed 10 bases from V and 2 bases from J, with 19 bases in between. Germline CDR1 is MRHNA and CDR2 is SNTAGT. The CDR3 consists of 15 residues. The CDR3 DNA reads TGTGCCACCTCAGTACGGGAAGGAGCCACAGATACGCAGTATTTT. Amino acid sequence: CATSVREGATDTQYF.

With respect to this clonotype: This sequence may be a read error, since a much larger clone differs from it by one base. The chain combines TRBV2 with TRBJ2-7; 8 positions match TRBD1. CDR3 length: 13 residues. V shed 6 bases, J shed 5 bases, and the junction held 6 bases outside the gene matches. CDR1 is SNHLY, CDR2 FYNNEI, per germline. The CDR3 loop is CASSRQGSNEQYF. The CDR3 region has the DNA TGTGCCAGCAGCCGACAGGGGTCCAACGAGCAGTACTTC.

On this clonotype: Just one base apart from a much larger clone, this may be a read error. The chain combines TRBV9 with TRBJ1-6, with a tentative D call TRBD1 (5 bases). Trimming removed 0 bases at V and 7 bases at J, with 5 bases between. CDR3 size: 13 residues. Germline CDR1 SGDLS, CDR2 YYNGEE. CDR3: CASSVAGNSPLHF. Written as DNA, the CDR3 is TGTGCCAGCAGCGTAGCAGGGAATTCACCCCTCCACTTT.

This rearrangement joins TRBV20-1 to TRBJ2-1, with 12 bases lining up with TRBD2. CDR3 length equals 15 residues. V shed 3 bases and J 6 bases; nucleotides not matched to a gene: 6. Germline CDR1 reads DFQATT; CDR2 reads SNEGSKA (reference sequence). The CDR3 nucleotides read TGCAGTGCTAGTACTAGCGGGAGGAGGGGCAATGAGCAGTTCTTC. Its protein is CSASTSGRRGNEQFF.

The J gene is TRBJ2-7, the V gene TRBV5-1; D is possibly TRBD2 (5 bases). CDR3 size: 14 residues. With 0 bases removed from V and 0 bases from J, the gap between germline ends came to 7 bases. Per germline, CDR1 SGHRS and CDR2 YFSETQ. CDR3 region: CASSLAGNSYEQYF. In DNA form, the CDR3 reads TGCGCCAGCAGCTTGGCCGGGAACTCCTACGAGCAGTACTTC.

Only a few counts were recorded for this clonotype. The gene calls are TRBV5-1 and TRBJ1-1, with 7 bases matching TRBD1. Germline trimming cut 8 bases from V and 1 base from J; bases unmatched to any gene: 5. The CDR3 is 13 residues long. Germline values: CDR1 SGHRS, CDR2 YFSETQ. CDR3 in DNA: TGCGCCAGTTGGGGACAGCAGAACACTGAAGCTTTCTTT. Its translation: CASWGQQNTEAFF.

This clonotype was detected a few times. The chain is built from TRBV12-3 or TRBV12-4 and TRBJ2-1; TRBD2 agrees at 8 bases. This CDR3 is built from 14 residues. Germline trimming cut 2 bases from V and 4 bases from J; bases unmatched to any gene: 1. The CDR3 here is CASSLRGGYNEQFF. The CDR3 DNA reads TGTGCCAGCAGTTTACGGGGGGGGTACAATGAGCAGTTCTTC.

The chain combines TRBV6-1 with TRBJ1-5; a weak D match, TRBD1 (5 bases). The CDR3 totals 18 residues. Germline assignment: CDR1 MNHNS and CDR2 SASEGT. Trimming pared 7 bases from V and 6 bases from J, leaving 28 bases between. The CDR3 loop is CASNPFNPRPGRVQPQHF. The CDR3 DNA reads TGTGCCAGCAATCCCTTCAATCCCCGCCCCGGCAGGGTTCAGCCCCAGCATTTT.